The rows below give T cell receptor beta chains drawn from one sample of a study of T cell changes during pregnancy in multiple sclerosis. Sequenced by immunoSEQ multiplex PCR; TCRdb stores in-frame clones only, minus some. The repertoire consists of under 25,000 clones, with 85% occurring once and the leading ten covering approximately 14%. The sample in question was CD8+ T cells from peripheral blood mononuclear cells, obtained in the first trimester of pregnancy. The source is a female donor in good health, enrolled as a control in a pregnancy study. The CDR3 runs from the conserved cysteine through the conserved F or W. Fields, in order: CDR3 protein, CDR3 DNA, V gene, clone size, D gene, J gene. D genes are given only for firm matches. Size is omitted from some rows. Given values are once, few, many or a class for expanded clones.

CDR3 protein: CAIAGTSGSPPSRNEQFF
CDR3 DNA: TGTGCCATCGCCGGGACTAGCGGAAGTCCCCCCTCCCGCAATGAGCAGTTCTTC
V gene: TRBV10-3
clone size: .
D gene: TRBD2
J gene: TRBJ2-1

CDR3 protein: CASSIVGSGGLETQYF
CDR3 DNA: TGTGCCAGTAGTATAGTTGGTAGCGGGGGATTAGAGACCCAGTACTTC
V gene: TRBV19
clone size: .
D gene: TRBD2
J gene: TRBJ2-5

CDR3 protein: CASSSQTSGLTDTQYF
CDR3 DNA: TGTGCCAGCAGTTCCCAGACTAGCGGACTCACAGATACGCAGTATTTT
V gene: TRBV28
clone size: .
D gene: TRBD2
J gene: TRBJ2-3

CDR3 protein: CASSQNPGVSYEQYF
CDR3 DNA: TGTGCCAGCAGTCAAAATCCGGGGGTATCCTACGAGCAGTACTTC
V gene: TRBV28
clone size: .
D gene: .
J gene: TRBJ2-7

CDR3 protein: CASSHLRRVPRLHEQYF
CDR3 DNA: TGTGCCAGCAGCCACCTAAGACGAGTCCCCAGGTTGCACGAGCAGTACTTC
V gene: TRBV7-9
clone size: .
D gene: .
J gene: TRBJ2-7

CDR3 protein: CASSLGTTPYNEQFF
CDR3 DNA: TGTGCCAGCAGCTTAGGGACTACACCCTACAATGAGCAGTTCTTC
V gene: TRBV5-6
clone size: .
D gene: TRBD2
J gene: TRBJ2-1

CDR3 protein: CASSSGGTGRPNTEAFF
CDR3 DNA: TGTGCCAGCAGCTCCGGAGGGACAGGGAGGCCGAACACTGAAGCTTTCTTT
V gene: TRBV11-2
clone size: .
D gene: TRBD1
J gene: TRBJ1-1

CDR3 protein: CSVEGQYGRAFF
CDR3 DNA: TGCAGCGTTGAGGGACAGTACGGTCGAGCTTTCTTT
V gene: TRBV29-1
clone size: .
D gene: TRBD1
J gene: TRBJ1-1

CDR3 protein: CASSEFTSGGANEQFF
CDR3 DNA: TGTGCCAGCAGTGAATTCACTAGCGGGGGGGCCAATGAGCAGTTCTTC
V gene: TRBV6-4
clone size: .
D gene: TRBD2
J gene: TRBJ2-1

CDR3 protein: CASSSPKSKNEQYF
CDR3 DNA: TGTGCCAGCAGTTCCCCAAAATCTAAGAACGAGCAGTACTTC
V gene: TRBV28
clone size: .
D gene: .
J gene: TRBJ2-7

CDR3 protein: CASRFLSRGLRVEQYF
CDR3 DNA: TGTGCAAGTCGCTTTTTAAGTAGGGGCCTCCGCGTGGAGCAGTACTTC
V gene: TRBV12-2
clone size: .
D gene: .
J gene: TRBJ2-7

CDR3 protein: CASSYGTFPGDTQYF
CDR3 DNA: TGTGCCAGCAGTTACGGGACTTTCCCCGGAGATACGCAGTATTTT
V gene: TRBV6-5
clone size: .
D gene: .
J gene: TRBJ2-3

CDR3 protein: CASSLESLPGDTQYF
CDR3 DNA: TGTGCCAGCAGCTTAGAAAGCTTACCTGGAGATACGCAGTATTTT
V gene: TRBV7-6
clone size: .
D gene: .
J gene: TRBJ2-3

CDR3 protein: CASSLTGRQETQYF
CDR3 DNA: TGTGCCAGCAGTTTAACCGGTAGACAAGAGACCCAGTACTTC
V gene: TRBV28
clone size: .
D gene: .
J gene: TRBJ2-5

CDR3 protein: CASSLQGAAGELFF
CDR3 DNA: TGTGCCAGCAGCTTGCAGGGGGCGGCCGGGGAGCTGTTTTTT
V gene: TRBV5-8
clone size: .
D gene: TRBD1
J gene: TRBJ2-2

CDR3 protein: CASSYRAGGDSPLHF
CDR3 DNA: TGTGCCAGCAGTTACCGAGCGGGGGGAGACTCACCCCTCCACTTT
V gene: TRBV6-6
clone size: .
D gene: .
J gene: TRBJ1-6

CDR3 protein: CASRGGGLRQFF
CDR3 DNA: TGTGCCAGCAGGGGCGGAGGGCTGCGACAGTTCTTC
V gene: TRBV27
clone size: .
D gene: .
J gene: TRBJ2-1

CDR3 protein: CASSPTVMNTEAFF
CDR3 DNA: TGTGCCAGTAGCCCTACAGTGATGAACACTGAAGCTTTCTTT
V gene: TRBV19
clone size: few
D gene: .
J gene: TRBJ1-1

CDR3 protein: CASSVGAIDTQYF
CDR3 DNA: TGTGCCAGCAGTGTGGGGGCAATAGATACGCAGTATTTT
V gene: TRBV25-1
clone size: .
D gene: .
J gene: TRBJ2-3

CDR3 protein: CASKPGIEYQPQHF
CDR3 DNA: TGTGCCAGCAAACCAGGGATAGAGTATCAGCCCCAGCATTTT
V gene: TRBV6-1
clone size: few
D gene: .
J gene: TRBJ1-5

CDR3 protein: CASSLTGTGLYNEQFF
CDR3 DNA: TGTGCCAGCAGTCTCACGGGGACAGGGCTCTACAATGAGCAGTTCTTC
V gene: TRBV28
clone size: .
D gene: TRBD1
J gene: TRBJ2-1

CDR3 protein: CASRPGQGEKNTEAFF
CDR3 DNA: TGTGCAAGTCGCCCCGGACAGGGGGAAAAGAACACTGAAGCTTTCTTT
V gene: TRBV12-2
clone size: .
D gene: .
J gene: TRBJ1-1

CDR3 protein: CASSVDDSYEQYF
CDR3 DNA: TGTGCCAGCAGCGTAGACGACAGCTACGAGCAGTACTTC
V gene: TRBV9
clone size: .
D gene: .
J gene: TRBJ2-7

CDR3 protein: CASVGQGGYEQYF
CDR3 DNA: TGCGCCAGCGTTGGACAGGGGGGATACGAGCAGTACTTC
V gene: TRBV5-1
clone size: .
D gene: TRBD1
J gene: TRBJ2-7

CDR3 protein: CASSKGGSPNSPLHF
CDR3 DNA: TGTGCCAGCAGTAAAGGGGGCAGCCCTAATTCACCCCTCCACTTT
V gene: TRBV6-4
clone size: .
D gene: TRBD1
J gene: TRBJ1-6

CDR3 protein: CASSDPNPRGKETQYF
CDR3 DNA: TGTGCCAGCAGTGACCCGAATCCCAGGGGGAAAGAGACCCAGTACTTC
V gene: TRBV6-4
clone size: .
D gene: TRBD1
J gene: TRBJ2-5

CDR3 protein: CASSSFDREKPQHF
CDR3 DNA: TGTGCCAGCAGCTCCTTCGACAGGGAAAAGCCCCAGCATTTT
V gene: TRBV7-8
clone size: .
D gene: TRBD1
J gene: TRBJ1-5

CDR3 protein: CASSLQREVETQYF
CDR3 DNA: TGTGCCAGCAGCTTACAGCGGGAGGTGGAGACCCAGTACTTC
V gene: TRBV7-9
clone size: .
D gene: TRBD2
J gene: TRBJ2-5

CDR3 protein: CASSDPGQRFTNTGELFF
CDR3 DNA: TGTGCCAGTAGTGATCCGGGACAGCGATTTACGAACACCGGGGAGCTGTTTTTT
V gene: TRBV19
clone size: once
D gene: TRBD1
J gene: TRBJ2-2

CDR3 protein: CARPGREWTSYNEQFF
CDR3 DNA: TGTGCCAGACCGGGGAGGGAATGGACTTCTTACAATGAGCAGTTCTTC
V gene: TRBV7-9
clone size: .
D gene: TRBD2
J gene: TRBJ2-1

CDR3 protein: CASSLRSGNSYEQYF
CDR3 DNA: TGCGCCAGCAGCTTGCGTAGCGGCAACTCCTACGAGCAGTACTTC
V gene: TRBV5-1
clone size: .
D gene: .
J gene: TRBJ2-7

CDR3 protein: CASSLSSYNEQFF
CDR3 DNA: TGTGCCAGCAGCTTAAGTAGCTACAATGAGCAGTTCTTC
V gene: TRBV7-6
clone size: .
D gene: .
J gene: TRBJ2-1

CDR3 protein: CASSSLRTSANLHYEQYF
CDR3 DNA: TGTGCCAGCAGCTCACTCCGGACTAGCGCGAATTTACACTACGAGCAGTACTTC
V gene: TRBV11-2
clone size: once
D gene: TRBD2
J gene: TRBJ2-7

CDR3 protein: CASSGTSGSSGELFF
CDR3 DNA: TGTGCCAGCAGCGGGACTAGCGGGAGCAGCGGGGAGCTGTTTTTT
V gene: TRBV6-1
clone size: few
D gene: TRBD2
J gene: TRBJ2-2

CDR3 protein: CASSPRDFGNQPQHF
CDR3 DNA: TGTGCCAGCAGCCCCCGGGACTTTGGCAATCAGCCCCAGCATTTT
V gene: TRBV7-2
clone size: .
D gene: .
J gene: TRBJ1-5

CDR3 protein: CASSQDRGQGIRVFF
CDR3 DNA: TGCGCCAGCAGCCAAGATCGAGGACAGGGGATAAGAGTTTTCTTT
V gene: TRBV4-3
clone size: .
D gene: TRBD1
J gene: TRBJ1-1

CDR3 protein: CASSETAGPGEQYF
CDR3 DNA: TGTGCCAGCAGTGAGACGGCGGGACCGGGGGAGCAGTACTTC
V gene: TRBV2
clone size: .
D gene: .
J gene: TRBJ2-7

CDR3 protein: CASSVDGGNYGYTF
CDR3 DNA: TGTGCCAGCAGCGTAGACGGAGGGAACTATGGCTACACCTTC
V gene: TRBV9
clone size: .
D gene: .
J gene: TRBJ1-2

CDR3 protein: CASSLSRLGANTGELFF
CDR3 DNA: TGTGCCAGCAGTTTATCGAGGCTAGGAGCCAACACCGGGGAGCTGTTTTTT
V gene: TRBV27
clone size: .
D gene: .
J gene: TRBJ2-2

CDR3 protein: CASSLGGAGTDTQYF
CDR3 DNA: TGTGCCAGCAGTTTAGGGGGCGCGGGCACAGATACGCAGTATTTT
V gene: TRBV27
clone size: .
D gene: .
J gene: TRBJ2-3

CDR3 protein: CASSLRPGNTEAFF
CDR3 DNA: TGTGCCAGCAGTCTTCGTCCCGGGAACACTGAAGCTTTCTTT
V gene: TRBV6-5
clone size: .
D gene: .
J gene: TRBJ1-1

CDR3 protein: CAISESNRADSFGYTF
CDR3 DNA: TGTGCCATCAGTGAGTCTAACAGGGCCGATTCTTTTGGCTACACCTTC
V gene: TRBV10-3
clone size: .
D gene: .
J gene: TRBJ1-2